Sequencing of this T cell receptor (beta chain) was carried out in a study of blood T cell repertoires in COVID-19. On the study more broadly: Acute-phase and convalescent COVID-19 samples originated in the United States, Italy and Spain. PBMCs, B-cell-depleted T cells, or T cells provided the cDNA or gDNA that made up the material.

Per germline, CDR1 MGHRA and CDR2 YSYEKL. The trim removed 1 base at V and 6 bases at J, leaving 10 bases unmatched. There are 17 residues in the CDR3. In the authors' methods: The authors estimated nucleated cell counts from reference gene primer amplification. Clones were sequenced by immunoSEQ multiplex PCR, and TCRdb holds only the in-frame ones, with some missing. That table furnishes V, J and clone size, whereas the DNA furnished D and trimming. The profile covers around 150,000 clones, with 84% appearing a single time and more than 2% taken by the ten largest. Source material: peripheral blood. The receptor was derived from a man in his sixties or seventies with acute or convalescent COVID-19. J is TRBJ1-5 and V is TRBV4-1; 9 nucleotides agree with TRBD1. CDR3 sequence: CASSQGPGQGSSQPQHF. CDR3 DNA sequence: TGCGCCAGCAGCCAAGGTCCGGGACAGGGCTCGAGTCAGCCCCAGCATTTT.